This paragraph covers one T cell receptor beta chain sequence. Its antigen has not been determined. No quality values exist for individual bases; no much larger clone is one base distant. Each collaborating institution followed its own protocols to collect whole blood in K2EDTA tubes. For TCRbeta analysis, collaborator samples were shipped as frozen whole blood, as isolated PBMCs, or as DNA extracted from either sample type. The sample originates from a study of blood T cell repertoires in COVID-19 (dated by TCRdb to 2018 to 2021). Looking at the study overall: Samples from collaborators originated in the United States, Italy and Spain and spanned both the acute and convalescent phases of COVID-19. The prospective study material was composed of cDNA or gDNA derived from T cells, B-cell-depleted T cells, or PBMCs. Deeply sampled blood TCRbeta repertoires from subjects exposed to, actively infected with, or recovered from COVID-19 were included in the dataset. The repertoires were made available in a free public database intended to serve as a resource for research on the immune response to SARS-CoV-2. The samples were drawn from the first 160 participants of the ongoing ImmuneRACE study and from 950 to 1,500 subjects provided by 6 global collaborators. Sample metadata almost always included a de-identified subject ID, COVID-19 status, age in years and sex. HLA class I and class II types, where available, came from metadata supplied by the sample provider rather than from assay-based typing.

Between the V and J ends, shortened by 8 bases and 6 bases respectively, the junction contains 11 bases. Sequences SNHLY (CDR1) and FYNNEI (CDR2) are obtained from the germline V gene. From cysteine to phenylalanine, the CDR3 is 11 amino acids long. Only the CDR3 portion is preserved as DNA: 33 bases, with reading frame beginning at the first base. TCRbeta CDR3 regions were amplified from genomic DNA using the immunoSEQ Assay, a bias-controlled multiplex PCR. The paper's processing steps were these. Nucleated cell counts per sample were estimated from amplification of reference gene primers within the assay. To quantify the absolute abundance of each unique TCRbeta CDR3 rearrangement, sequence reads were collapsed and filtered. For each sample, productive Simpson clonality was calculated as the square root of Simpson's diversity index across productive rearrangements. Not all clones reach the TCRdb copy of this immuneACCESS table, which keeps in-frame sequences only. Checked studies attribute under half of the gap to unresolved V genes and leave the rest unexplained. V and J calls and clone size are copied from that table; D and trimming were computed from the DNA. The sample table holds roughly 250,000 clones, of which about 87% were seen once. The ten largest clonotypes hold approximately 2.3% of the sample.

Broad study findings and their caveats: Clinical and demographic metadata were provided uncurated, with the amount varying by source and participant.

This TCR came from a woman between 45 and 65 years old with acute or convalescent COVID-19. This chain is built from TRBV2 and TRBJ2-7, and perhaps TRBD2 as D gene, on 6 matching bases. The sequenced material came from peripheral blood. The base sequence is TGTGCCAGCGGGACTCCCGGCGAGCAGTACTTC. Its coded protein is CASGTPGEQYF.